Here is one TCR beta chain with its context. The CDR3 has 15 amino acids. Trimming cost V 10 bases and J 0 bases, with 18 bases left between them. Germline CDR1 is SGDLS and CDR2 is YYNGEE. The data stem from a study of patients and donors after allogeneic stem cell transplantation. MiXCR, applied by TCRdb to the RT-PCR reads, yields one record per CDR3 protein. The repertoire holds roughly 880,000 distinct CDR3 sequences, 15% to 20% seen once, with about 6% in the top ten. The specimen sequenced was blood, either unsorted or a sorted T cell fraction (not recorded which). This clonotype originated in a human donor who was either an allogeneic HSCT recipient or a stem cell or donor lymphocyte infusion donor (not recorded which). It is not recorded whose cells these are; they may come from a transplant donor. This sequence joins TRBV9 and TRBJ2-3; D is ambiguous. DNA for the CDR3: TGTGCCCCTCCCTGGAGATTAGATAGCACAGATACGCAGTATTTT. It encodes CAPPWRLDSTDTQYF.